This record looks at one TCR beta chain sequence and its context. Its antigen is unknown. The input lacks base qualities; no much larger clone sits a single base away. This entry belongs to a study of beta chain features in type 1 diabetes (dated by TCRdb to about 2018). Turning to the overall study: Mean age, gender distribution, total cell number and subset yield did not differ between patients and healthy donors. A total of 100 million to 110 million sorted cells were examined across all samples, and a strong correlation was observed between cell number per subset and RNA yield. In the study, TCRB repertoires of sorted circulating CD4+ T cell subsets from recently diagnosed type 1 diabetes patients were compared with those of matched healthy donors. Regulatory and stem cell-like memory subsets were isolated from only 8 patients and roughly eight healthy donors, whereas naive and central memory subsets came from all 28 donors. Here is what the overall study found, with its caveats: The naive, central memory and regulatory TCRB repertoires appeared to resemble one another more closely among patients than among healthy donors. Because cDNA was sequenced instead of genomic DNA, activated cells with high expression could be over-represented, although the groups did not differ in activation or CD3 levels. Shorter templates might have been favored by PCR, but patient and control samples were amplified and corrected together, so both groups would have been affected equally by any skew. At VDJ recombination sites, type 1 diabetes patients had fewer insertions and more deleted nucleotides, which implies abnormalities in thymic rearrangement. Type 1 diabetes patients showed a moderate but significant shortening of TCRB CDR3 length in all four CD4+ subsets. Because small numbers of individuals were included in the HLA sub-analyses, any influence of HLA type on TCRB rearrangement was left unresolved.

As encoded in the germline V gene, CDR1 is MDHEN while CDR2 is SYDVKM. The V end loses 4 bases and the J end loses 5 bases, and a stretch of 17 bases separates them. Including cysteine and phenylalanine, the CDR3 has 16 amino acids. Here the CDR3 DNA is all that survives: 48 bases in frame from base 1. All of the isolated RNA was reverse transcribed with the High Capacity cDNA Reverse Transcription Kit, so expressed TCRB transcripts were sequenced. Naive, central memory and regulatory T cell samples underwent deep immunoSEQ sequencing, averaging approximately 3.3 million total reads per sample. Sorted cells were lysed in RLT buffer, and RNA was extracted using DNase-treated RNeasy Micro or Mini kits according to cell number. To prevent cross-contamination, every cell subset was processed on its own, while patient and healthy donor samples were processed together. Using the immunoSEQ multiplex PCR, TCRB sequences were amplified from cDNA into 87-bp fragments spanning the CDR3 region. Amplicons were sequenced on the Illumina HiSeq platform. Processing in the source paper ran as follows. PCR bias was corrected computationally using synthetic template baselines, and reads within Hamming distance 2 were collapsed, with unmergeable singletons discarded. Reads were aligned against IMGT so that V, D and J genes, CDR3 length and insertions or deletions at six rearrangement sites could be assigned. Within each subset, clonotype counts were normalized to sorted cell number, after which true diversity and Gini coefficients were computed with the tcR R package. The overlap coefficient, calculated on TCRB nucleotide sequences, was used to measure repertoire sharing. TCRdb obtained this table from immuneACCESS and retained in-frame rearrangements with V and J assigned. These tables miss some clones; where compared with another copy, unresolved V genes account for less than half of the shortfall, and the remainder is unexplained. The V and J calls and clone size were taken over from that table, and D and trimming were inferred from the DNA. The sample includes some 350,000 clones, with over 8.5% observed a single time. The ten largest clonotypes hold approximately 0.6% of the sample.

Each donor gave one peripheral blood draw, averaging roughly 100 mL, which was collected into heparinised tubes. A BD FACSAria II and a panel including CD45RO, CCR7, CD25, CD127, CD95 and CD27 were used to sort naive, central memory, regulatory and stem cell-like memory CD4+ T cells. All sorted populations exceeded 95% purity. PBMCs were isolated right away by Lymphoprep density gradient centrifugation and were stained directly, without culture. To minimize batch effects, samples were stained and sorted in pairs, one healthy donor with one patient per experiment. The chain was built from TRBV28 and TRBJ1-4; TRBD1 is perhaps the D gene, given 5 matching bases. The clonotype originates from a man aged 30 to 45 with type 1 diabetes. Specimen: central memory CD4+ T cells from blood. The CDR3 is CASSSSRGSQNEKLFF. DNA sequence: TGTGCCAGCAGTTCCTCTAGGGGATCCCAAAATGAAAAACTGTTTTTT.